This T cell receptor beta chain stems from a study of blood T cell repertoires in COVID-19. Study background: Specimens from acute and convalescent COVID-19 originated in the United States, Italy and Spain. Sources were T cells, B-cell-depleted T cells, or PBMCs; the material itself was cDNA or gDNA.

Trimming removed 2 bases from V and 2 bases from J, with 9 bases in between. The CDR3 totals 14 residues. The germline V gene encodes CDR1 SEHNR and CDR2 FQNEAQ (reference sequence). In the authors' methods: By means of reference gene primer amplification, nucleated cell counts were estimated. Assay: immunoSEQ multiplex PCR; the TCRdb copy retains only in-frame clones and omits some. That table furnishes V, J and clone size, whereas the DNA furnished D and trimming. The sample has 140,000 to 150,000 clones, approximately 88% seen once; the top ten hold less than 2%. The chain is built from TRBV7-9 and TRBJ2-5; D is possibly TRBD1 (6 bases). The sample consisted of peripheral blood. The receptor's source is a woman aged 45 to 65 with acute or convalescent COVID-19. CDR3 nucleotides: TGTGCCAGCAGCTTATCTCAGGGGCAAGAGACCCAGTACTTC. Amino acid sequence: CASSLSQGQETQYF.